The present entry profiles one TCR beta chain with its context. No antigen is known for it. No qualities accompany the bases; no much larger clone lies one base away. The data were taken from a study of blood T cell repertoires in COVID-19 (dated by TCRdb to about 2020). Some background on the complete study: Samples from collaborators originated in the United States, Italy and Spain and spanned both the acute and convalescent phases of COVID-19. HLA class I and class II types, where available, came from metadata supplied by the sample provider rather than from assay-based typing. The dataset comprised deeply sampled blood TCRbeta repertoires from subjects exposed to, actively infected with, or recovered from COVID-19. The sample metadata nearly always contained a de-identified subject ID, COVID-19 status, age in years and sex. The samples were drawn from the first 160 participants of the ongoing ImmuneRACE study and from over a thousand subjects provided by 6 global collaborators. The prospective study material was composed of cDNA or gDNA derived from T cells, B-cell-depleted T cells, or PBMCs. The repertoires were made available in a free public database intended to serve as a resource for research on the immune response to SARS-CoV-2.

One collaborating source in Seattle enrolled patients during active infection and followed them longitudinally through the course of disease. Whole blood was collected in K2EDTA tubes by collaborating institutions according to the institutions' own protocols. For TCRbeta analysis, collaborator samples were shipped as frozen whole blood, as isolated PBMCs, or as DNA extracted from either sample type. The investigation overall reported the following: How much clinical and demographic metadata was included differed by source and by participant, and the metadata was provided uncurated.

TCRbeta CDR3 regions were amplified from genomic DNA by means of the immunoSEQ Assay, a bias-controlled multiplex PCR. Concerning the study's data processing: The number of nucleated cells in each sample was estimated by amplification of reference gene primers within the assay. To quantify the absolute abundance of each unique TCRbeta CDR3 rearrangement, sequence reads were collapsed and filtered. For each sample, productive Simpson clonality was calculated as the square root of Simpson's diversity index across productive rearrangements. This immuneACCESS table, as held by TCRdb, lists in-frame sequences with V and J called but not all clones. Of the missing ones, under half trace to an unresolved V gene in checked studies; the others have no known cause. Clone size and the V and J calls come from that table; the DNA yielded D and trimming. This sample comprises under 200,000 clones, roughly three quarters of them detected only once. The leading ten clones occupy 6% of the sample.

The sequence came from a woman in her 40s with COVID-19, enrolled during active disease. The specimen sequenced was peripheral blood.

The CDR3 protein sequence reads: CASSRTGTRSVYNEQFF. The DNA is TGTGCCAGCAGCCGTACCGGGACTAGGTCTGTCTACAATGAGCAGTTCTTC. The rearrangement joined TRBV3-1 (or the pseudogene TRBV3-2) to TRBJ2-1, with 8 bases in between that match TRBD2. CDR1 and CDR2, looked up from the germline V gene (reference sequence), are LGHDT and YNNKEL. V and J are trimmed by 4 bases and 3 bases, and the gene matches miss 11 bases of the junction. The cysteine opens and the phenylalanine closes a CDR3 of 17 amino acids. Only the CDR3 DNA stays, 51 bases, in frame from base 1.